This TCR beta chain was documented in a study of Ad26.COV2.S vaccination and SARS-CoV-2 variants (dated by TCRdb to about 2021). As for the study more broadly: Donors in the vaccine arm were drawn from COV1001, a phase I-IIa trial of Ad26.COV2.S in healthy adults that was multicentre, randomized, double-blind and placebo-controlled. Ad26.COV2.S was administered intramuscularly at a dose of 5x10^10 or 1x10^11 viral particles, either as one shot or as two shots given 56 days apart. The specificity and breadth of SARS-CoV-2-reactive T cell receptors after Ad26.COV2.S vaccination were assessed by TCRbeta repertoire sequencing. A total of 32 samples were included in the TCR-sequenced set, comprising roughly 20 Ad26.COV2.S vaccine recipients, 5 placebo recipients and 8 SARS-CoV-2 convalescent individuals. Participants in the trial were split at random into five groups of five each, receiving low-dose or high-dose Ad26.COV2.S once or twice, or else placebo on both occasions. Investigators did not know the trial group allocation while performing experiments and assessing outcomes.

The CDR3, from cysteine to phenylalanine, totals 17 residues. The CDR3 DNA has 51 bases and is translated from base 1. Relative to germline, V is 3 bases shorter and J is 1 base shorter, with 18 bases between their ends. The germline V gene supplies CDR1 MDHEN and CDR2 SYDVKM. The immunoSEQ Assay was used to sequence TCRbeta CDR3 regions. After extraction, genomic DNA underwent amplification by bias-controlled multiplex PCR, followed by high-throughput sequencing. The original pipeline was this. To quantify the absolute abundance of every unique TCRbeta CDR3 region, sequences were collapsed and filtered. T cell fraction was estimated by normalization of TCRbeta template counts to usable DNA, with usable DNA being measured through amplification of reference genes present in all nucleated cells. Repertoire TCRs were annotated as SARS-CoV-2-specific by exact matching of V gene, CDR3 amino acid sequence and J gene to a known reactive TCR set. The reference SARS-CoV-2 TCR set was derived from MIRA and filtered for enrichment in COVID-19-positive ImmuneCODE repertoires, a step that removed public or cross-reactive TCRs. Based on the MIRA antigens, annotated TCRs were further analysed at the level of specific ORF or position within ORF. Breadth was defined as annotated unique rearrangements over total unique productive rearrangements; depth was the summed frequency of those rearrangements. TCR breadth was compared between groups using two-sided Wilcoxon rank-sum tests. What TCRdb holds here is the immuneACCESS table cut down to in-frame rearrangements. Part of the clones is not present; checked against another copy, under half of the missing clones reflect an unresolved V gene, and the others are unexplained. V and J calls and clone size are as listed in that table; D and trimming were resolved from the DNA. The sample data list around 340,000 clones, and approximately 86% of these were observed just once. The ten largest clones take up approximately 12% of the sample.

The treatment or condition label of this sample denotes: 15 to 20 received Ad26.COV2.S at low or high dose, single or two shots; roughly five received placebo; per-sample allocation not given. Repertoires of vaccine and placebo recipients were sequenced from samples collected on day 63 after the first injection. Cohort 1b enrolled around 24 adults aged 18-55 years at a single site in Boston, USA, between 29 July and 7 August 2020. As a vaccine, Ad26.COV2.S was a replication-incompetent adenovirus type 26 vector that expressed a prefusion-stabilized SARS-CoV-2 spike protein derived from the original Wuhan strain. This clone appeared once. Its antigen has not been determined. Base qualities are not at hand, and no much larger clone is one base apart. Study-wide conclusions, independent of this receptor: Substantial breadth of spike-specific CD8+ and CD4+ T cell responses was reported after vaccination. Vaccine and placebo recipients had comparable non-spike TCR breadth, which fits with the vaccine containing only spike. According to the authors, total T cell responses may have been underestimated by the TCR breadth and depth analyses. Ad26.COV2.S recipients had higher spike-specific TCR breadth than placebo recipients (P = 0.0014). Comparing responses between vaccine doses or regimens was not something the study was powered to do.

The specimen comprised peripheral blood, sampled in a trial of Ad26.COV2.S vaccine versus placebo. This TCR derives from a person aged 18-65 years who received the Ad26.COV2.S COVID-19 vaccine or a placebo. Recombination joined TRBV28 with TRBJ1-1, and TRBD1 may be the D gene, going by 5 matching bases. This receptor has the CDR3 CASSLWDMGQTNTEAFF. The bases are TGTGCCAGCAGTTTGTGGGATATGGGGCAGACGAACACTGAAGCTTTCTTT.